These T cell receptor beta chains were read from a single sample in a study of beta chain features in type 1 diabetes. Method: immunoSEQ multiplex PCR; TCRdb's copy keeps in-frame clones and lacks some. Of a few hundred thousand clones listed, about 10% are singletons. The sample was central memory CD4+ T cells from blood. These receptors all stem from a man aged 30-40 years with type 1 diabetes. Each CDR3 is given with its conserved first and last residue. The D gene is left open where the match is weak. The listing skips clone size in some rows; elsewhere it reads once, few, many or a size class.

D: -
size: few
J: TRBJ1-1
V: TRBV27
DNA: TGTGCCAGCAGTTTCTCCCGGGACACTGAAGCTTTCTTT
CDR3: CASSFSRDTEAFF

D: -
size: few
J: TRBJ2-1
V: TRBV9
DNA: TGTGCCAGCAGCGTAGGGGCGGTTTCCTACAATGAGCAGTTCTTC
CDR3: CASSVGAVSYNEQFF

D: TRBD2
size: -
J: TRBJ2-1
V: TRBV9
DNA: TGTGCCAGCGGAGGGACTAGCGGCTACAATGAGCAGTTCTTC
CDR3: CASGGTSGYNEQFF

D: TRBD1
size: -
J: TRBJ2-7
V: TRBV4-1
DNA: TGCGCCAGCAGCCTAACCCGGGACAGGGTCTACGAGCAGTACTTC
CDR3: CASSLTRDRVYEQYF

D: TRBD1
size: -
J: TRBJ1-1
V: TRBV30
DNA: TGTGCCTGGGGGGGACAGGGAAGCACTGAAGCTTTCTTT
CDR3: CAWGGQGSTEAFF

D: TRBD1
size: many
J: TRBJ2-3
V: TRBV11-3
DNA: TGTGCCAGCAGCCGTAGTCTAACAGGGGGCCCAGATACGCAGTATTTT
CDR3: CASSRSLTGGPDTQYF

D: -
size: few
J: TRBJ2-6
V: TRBV27
DNA: TGTGCCAGCAGTTTAGCGGGCTCTGGGGCCAACGTCCTGACTTTC
CDR3: CASSLAGSGANVLTF

D: -
size: -
J: TRBJ1-1
V: TRBV2
DNA: TGTGCCAGCAGTGTCGAAAATTGGGGCACTGAAGCTTTCTTT
CDR3: CASSVENWGTEAFF

D: TRBD1
size: few
J: TRBJ1-5
V: TRBV2
DNA: TGTGCCAGCAGTGCTCTGGGGACAGGGGATCAGCCCCAGCATTTT
CDR3: CASSALGTGDQPQHF

D: TRBD2
size: -
J: TRBJ2-3
V: TRBV4-2
DNA: TGTGCCAGCAGCCTAGTAGCGGGGGATTCGGCCACAGATACGCAGTATTTT
CDR3: CASSLVAGDSATDTQYF

D: -
size: few
J: TRBJ2-1
V: TRBV5-1
DNA: TGCGCCAGCAGACTGCTAGGGGCCAGAAATGAGCAGTTCTTC
CDR3: CASRLLGARNEQFF

D: -
size: once
J: TRBJ2-7
V: TRBV28
DNA: TGTGCCACTAGAAGGACCACAATCCTCTACTACGAGCAGTACTTC
CDR3: CATRRTTILYYEQYF

D: -
size: -
J: TRBJ2-5
V: TRBV7-2
DNA: TGTGCCAGCAGTCTGGGAATCCAGCAAGAGACCCAGTACTTC
CDR3: CASSLGIQQETQYF

D: TRBD2
size: few
J: TRBJ2-1
V: TRBV12-5
DNA: TGTGCTAGTGGTCGGACCGGGACTAGCGGGAGTAATGAGCAGTTCTTC
CDR3: CASGRTGTSGSNEQFF

D: -
size: few
J: TRBJ1-4
V: TRBV10-3
DNA: TGTGCCATCAGTGAGTCGGGGGGCGCGGGAGAAAAACTGTTTTTT
CDR3: CAISESGGAGEKLFF

D: -
size: -
J: TRBJ2-7
V: TRBV4-3
DNA: TGCGCCAGCAGCCATGAACCCCGCTACGAGCAGTACTTC
CDR3: CASSHEPRYEQYF

D: -
size: -
J: TRBJ1-5
V: TRBV6-6
DNA: TGTGCCAGCAGCCAGACAACATTGGGGACCCAGCATTTT
CDR3: CASSQTTLGTQHF

D: -
size: many
J: TRBJ2-7
V: TRBV27
DNA: TGTGCCAGCAGTAAGGAGGGGGGGGGCGAGCAGTACTTC
CDR3: CASSKEGGGEQYF

D: TRBD2
size: -
J: TRBJ2-7
V: TRBV5-1
DNA: TGCGCCAGCAGACCCAGCGGGAGGTCCCCCTACGAGCAGTACTTC
CDR3: CASRPSGRSPYEQYF

D: -
size: few
J: TRBJ2-7
V: TRBV4-1
DNA: TGCGCCAGCAGCCAAGAAGGCCAGGGGCTGTACGAGCAGTACTTC
CDR3: CASSQEGQGLYEQYF

D: -
size: few
J: TRBJ2-1
V: TRBV5-1
DNA: TGCGCCAGCAGCCCCCAGACAGGCAATGAGCAGTTCTTC
CDR3: CASSPQTGNEQFF

D: -
size: many
J: TRBJ2-6
V: TRBV18
DNA: TGTGCCAGCTCACCTTGGGCTAAGGGTGCTGGGGCCAACGTCCTGACTTTC
CDR3: CASSPWAKGAGANVLTF

D: -
size: few
J: TRBJ2-3
V: TRBV9
DNA: TGTGCCAGCAGCGGAGGGACTCCCGGAGATACGCAGTATTTT
CDR3: CASSGGTPGDTQYF

D: -
size: -
J: TRBJ1-1
V: TRBV4-2
DNA: TGTGCCAGCAGCTTGTTGGGGCCCACTGAAGCTTTCTTT
CDR3: CASSLLGPTEAFF

D: TRBD1
size: few
J: TRBJ2-5
V: TRBV6-5
DNA: TGTGCCAGCAGTGGCGGGACAGGGGGAAAGACCCAGTACTTC
CDR3: CASSGGTGGKTQYF

D: TRBD1
size: -
J: TRBJ1-3
V: TRBV7-9
DNA: TGTGCCAGCAGCTTAGCGAGGGGACAGGGACACACCATATATTTT
CDR3: CASSLARGQGHTIYF

D: -
size: -
J: TRBJ2-7
V: TRBV5-4
DNA: TGTGCCAGCAGCCAAGGGCTATCCGGCTACGAGCAGTACTTC
CDR3: CASSQGLSGYEQYF

D: TRBD2
size: few
J: TRBJ2-1
V: TRBV6-5
DNA: TGTGCCAGCAGTTCCCCGACTAGCGGGACCTACAATGAGCAGTTCTTC
CDR3: CASSSPTSGTYNEQFF

D: -
size: many
J: TRBJ2-1
V: TRBV30
DNA: TGTGCCTGGAGTGTAGCGTTCAATGAGCAGTTCTTC
CDR3: CAWSVAFNEQFF

D: -
size: many
J: TRBJ1-5
V: TRBV18
DNA: TGTGCCAGCTCACCACAAAATCCAGGGCTTGGCAATCAGCCCCAGCATTTT
CDR3: CASSPQNPGLGNQPQHF

D: -
size: many
J: TRBJ2-1
V: TRBV7-8
DNA: TGTGCCAGCAGTTTTCGCATGGAAACCACTGAGCAGTTCTTC
CDR3: CASSFRMETTEQFF

D: TRBD1
size: few
J: TRBJ2-3
V: TRBV5-1
DNA: TGCGCCAGCAGCCTTGGGACAGGCACAGATACGCAGTATTTT
CDR3: CASSLGTGTDTQYF

D: -
size: -
J: TRBJ1-1
V: TRBV29-1
DNA: TGCAGCGTTGGAATCGTCAAGAACACTGAAGCTTTCTTT
CDR3: CSVGIVKNTEAFF

D: TRBD1
size: -
J: TRBJ1-1
V: TRBV5-4
DNA: TGTGCCAGCAGCTTGACAGGGGGCGATGTCACTGAAGCTTTCTTT
CDR3: CASSLTGGDVTEAFF

D: TRBD1
size: -
J: TRBJ2-4
V: TRBV7-9
DNA: TGTGCCAGCAGCTTCCGAGGGGGCAGCATTCAGTACTTC
CDR3: CASSFRGGSIQYF

D: -
size: -
J: TRBJ1-2
V: TRBV28
DNA: TGTGCCAGCAGTTTAACGGACAGAGAGTATGGCTACACCTTC
CDR3: CASSLTDREYGYTF